The 12 T cell receptor beta chains presented below share a single source sample, sequenced in a study of spatial heterogeneity in lung cancer. General study findings and limits: The study found that expanded intratumoral alpha and beta TCR counts tracked tumor mutation counts.

No antigens are known for them. The time point is: sample taken at primary tumor resection. TCRdb redid the calling of the 5' RACE reads with MiXCR, one entry per CDR3 protein. The profile shows roughly 16,000 distinct CDR3 sequences, roughly 6.2% of them singletons. Material: lung tumor tissue, obtained at surgery. These receptors all come from a male donor with early-stage non-small cell lung cancer.

This clonotype came up many times. This rearrangement joins TRBV15 to TRBJ2-5; D gene unclear. Looked up from germline, CDR1 is LNHNV and CDR2 is YYDKDF (reference sequence). The CDR3 totals 15 residues. The V gene lost 0 bases and the J gene lost 7 bases, with 15 bases spanning the gap. The CDR3 loop is CATSRDPNMGGTQYF. For the CDR3, the DNA is TGTGCCACCAGCAGAGATCCCAACATGGGCGGGACCCAGTACTTC.

The V and J genes are TRBV5-4 and TRBJ1-1, with D possibly matching TRBD1 (5 bases). CDR3 length: 15 amino acids. Trimming took off 2 bases at V and 5 bases at J, with 16 bases between the two ends. CDR1 is SGHNT, CDR2 YYREEE, per germline (reference sequence). This CDR3 is CASSLLSVGDTEAFF. CDR3 nucleotide sequence: TGTGCCAGCAGCTTACTCAGCGTGGGGGATACTGAAGCTTTCTTT. The whole variable domain, filled in from reference TRBV5-4 and TRBJ1-1, reads ETGVTQSPTHLIKTRGQQVTLRCSSQSGHNTVSWYQQALGQGPQFIFQYYREEENGRGNFPPRFSGLQFPNYSSELNVNALELDDSALYLCASSLLSVGDTEAFFGQGTRLTVV.

The gene calls are TRBV3-1 and TRBJ2-4, with no clear D. CDR3 length: 16 residues. CDR1 and CDR2 (germline): LGHDT, YNNKEL (reference sequence). Trimming cost V 2 bases and J 0 bases, with 11 bases left between them. The CDR3, as DNA: TGTGCCAGCAGCCAACTAGGACCTCTAGCCAAAAACATTCAGTACTTC. This translates into CASSQLGPLAKNIQYF. Full variable domain (missing parts from reference TRBV3-1 and TRBJ2-4): DTAVSQTPKYLVTQMGNDKSIKCEQNLGHDTMYWYKQDSKKFLKIMFSYNNKELIINETVPNRFSPKSPDKAHLNLHINSLELGDSAVYFCASSQLGPLAKNIQYFGAGTRLSVL.

Ten or more counts support this clonotype. V is TRBV24-1 and J is TRBJ1-5; D is undetermined. Germline CDR1 and CDR2: KGHDR and SFDVKD. The CDR3 extends over 14 amino acids. V lost 4 bases to trimming and J lost 4 bases, with 10 bases between them. CDR3 loop: CATSDLTRNQPQHF. CDR3 nucleotide sequence: TGTGCCACCAGTGACCTGACTAGAAATCAGCCCCAGCATTTT.

This clonotype has ten or more counts. The chain combines TRBV20-1 with TRBJ2-3; 7 nucleotides line up with TRBD1. The V gene end was trimmed by 3 bases and the J gene end by 2 bases; junction bases not matched to a gene: 5. Per the germline V gene, CDR1 is DFQATT and CDR2 is SNEGSKA (reference sequence). This CDR3 spans 14 amino acids. The CDR3 region has the DNA TGCAGTGCTAGCCTCGGACAGGACACAGATACGCAGTATTTT. Translating it yields CSASLGQDTDTQYF.

This clonotype was counted many times. The chain couples TRBV5-6 to TRBJ2-7, with D possibly matching TRBD2 (5 bases). V was trimmed by 2 bases and J by 2 bases, leaving 11 bases between them. Germline V lookup: CDR1 SGHDT, CDR2 YYEEEE. This CDR3 has 14 residues. CDR3 residues: CASSLARGTYEQYF. The CDR3 DNA reads as TGTGCCAGCAGCTTAGCTCGGGGAACCTACGAGCAGTACTTC. Full variable domain (outside the CDR3, taken from reference TRBV5-6 and TRBJ2-7): DAGVTQSPTHLIKTRGQQVTLRCSPKSGHDTVSWYQQALGQGPQFIFQYYEEEERQRGNFPDRFSGHQFPNYSSELNVNALLLGDSALYLCASSLARGTYEQYFGPGTRLTVT.

This clonotype showed up many times. The chain joins TRBV29-1 to TRBJ2-5; 7 bases are a match to TRBD1. The V and J ends lost 7 bases and 5 bases, in that order; junction bases with no gene match: 10. The CDR3 runs 13 residues. Per the germline V gene, CDR1 is SQVTM and CDR2 is ANQGSEA. The DNA of the CDR3 is TGCAGCGCAAGGACAGGATTGGAGGAGACCCAGTACTTC. Translating it yields CSARTGLEETQYF. Full variable domain (rest looked up from reference TRBV29-1 and TRBJ2-5): SAVISQKPSRDICQRGTSLTIQCQVDSQVTMMFWYRQQPGQSLTLIATANQGSEATYESGFVIDKFPISRPNLTFSTLTVSNMSPEDSSIYLCSARTGLEETQYFGPGTRLLVL.

This clonotype was seen repeatedly, ten times or more. The chain combines TRBV5-1 with TRBJ1-1; TRBD1 is a possible D gene (5 bases). The CDR3 is 15 residues long. CDR1 and CDR2 from the germline V gene are SGHRS and YFSETQ. V shed 2 bases and J shed 5 bases, with 16 bases lying between them. DNA of the CDR3: TGCGCCAGCAGCTTCGGGGGATACGCGGGTACTGAAGCTTTCTTT. Protein sequence: CASSFGGYAGTEAFF.

This clonotype has more than one count but fewer than ten. This chain connects TRBV20-1 to TRBJ2-3; 9 positions match TRBD2. V shed 0 bases, J shed 4 bases, and the junction held 8 bases outside the gene matches. The CDR3 totals 16 residues. Germline lookup yields CDR1 DFQATT and CDR2 SNEGSKA (reference sequence). CDR3 residues: CSARDALAGFSDTQYF. The DNA of the CDR3 is TGCAGTGCTAGAGATGCACTAGCGGGTTTCTCAGATACGCAGTATTTT.

There are a few counts of this clonotype. The chain carries TRBV3-1 and TRBJ1-1; the D is unclear. The CDR3 contains 15 residues. Trimming pared 2 bases from V and 0 bases from J, leaving 10 bases between. Germline CDR1 reads LGHDT; CDR2 reads YNNKEL (reference sequence). The CDR3 DNA is TGTGCCAGCAGCCAAAGTCCCCAGATGAACACTGAAGCTTTCTTT. Protein: CASSQSPQMNTEAFF.

There are many counts of this clonotype. The V and J genes are TRBV7-2 and TRBJ1-1; the match to TRBD1 covers 10 bases. CDR1 is SGHTA, CDR2 FQGNSA, per germline. CDR3 length: 14 amino acids. V dropped 5 bases and J dropped 3; count of bases not matched to a gene: 3. As DNA, the CDR3 is TGTGCCAGCAGCCGACAGGGGGCGCACACTGAAGCTTTCTTT. Residues: CASSRQGAHTEAFF. Full variable domain (outside the CDR3, taken from reference TRBV7-2 and TRBJ1-1): GAGVSQSPSNKVTEKGKDVELRCDPISGHTALYWYRQSLGQGLEFLIYFQGNSAPDKSGLPSDRFSAERTGGSVSTLTIQRTQQEDSAVYLCASSRQGAHTEAFFGQGTRLTVV.

This clonotype was detected ten times or more. The chain uses TRBV28 and TRBJ2-2; TRBD1 matches 12 bases. CDR1 is MDHEN, CDR2 SYDVKM, per germline. J was trimmed by 6 bases and V by 5 bases; bases with no gene match: 7. The CDR3 totals 16 residues. Here the CDR3 reads CASSTPGQGAAGELFF. The CDR3 DNA follows: TGTGCCAGCAGTACACCGGGACAGGGGGCGGCCGGGGAGCTGTTTTTT.